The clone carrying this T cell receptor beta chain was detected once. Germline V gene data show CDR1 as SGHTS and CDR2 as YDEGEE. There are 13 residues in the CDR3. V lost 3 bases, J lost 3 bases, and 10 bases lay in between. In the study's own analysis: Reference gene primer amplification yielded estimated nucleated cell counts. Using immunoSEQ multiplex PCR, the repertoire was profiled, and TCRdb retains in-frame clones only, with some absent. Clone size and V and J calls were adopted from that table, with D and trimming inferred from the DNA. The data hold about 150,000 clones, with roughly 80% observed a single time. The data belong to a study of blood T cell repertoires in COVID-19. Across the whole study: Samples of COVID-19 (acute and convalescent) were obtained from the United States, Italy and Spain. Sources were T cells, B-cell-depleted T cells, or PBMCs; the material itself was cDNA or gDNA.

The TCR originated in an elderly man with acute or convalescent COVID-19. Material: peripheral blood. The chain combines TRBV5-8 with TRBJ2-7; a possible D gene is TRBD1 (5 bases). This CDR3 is CASSSPTVYEQYF. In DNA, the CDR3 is TGTGCCAGCAGCTCACCGACAGTCTACGAGCAGTACTTC.